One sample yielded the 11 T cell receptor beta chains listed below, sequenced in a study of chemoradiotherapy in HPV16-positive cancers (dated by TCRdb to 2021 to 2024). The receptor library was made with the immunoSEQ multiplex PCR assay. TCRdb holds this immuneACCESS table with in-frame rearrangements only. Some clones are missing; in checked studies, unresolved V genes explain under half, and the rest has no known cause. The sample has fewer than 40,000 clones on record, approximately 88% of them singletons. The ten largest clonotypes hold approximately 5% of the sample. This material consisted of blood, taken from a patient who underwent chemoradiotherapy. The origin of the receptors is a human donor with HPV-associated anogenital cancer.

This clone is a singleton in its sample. The CDR3: CASSLERRAGHGYTF. In DNA, the CDR3 is TGTGCCAGCAGCTTAGAGCGCAGGGCTGGACATGGCTACACCTTC. The chain is built from TRBV7-9 and TRBJ1-2; possibly TRBD1 for D (5 bases). Trimming left V 1 base short and J 6 bases short, with 15 bases between. CDR3 size: 15 residues. Germline V lookup: CDR1 SEHNR, CDR2 FQNEAQ (reference sequence).

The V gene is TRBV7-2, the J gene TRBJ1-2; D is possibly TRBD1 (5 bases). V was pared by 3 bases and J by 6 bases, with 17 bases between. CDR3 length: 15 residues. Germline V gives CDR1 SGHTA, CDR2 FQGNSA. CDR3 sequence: CASSFSLQGWDGYTF. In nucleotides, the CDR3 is TGTGCCAGCAGCTTTAGTCTTCAGGGATGGGATGGCTACACCTTC.

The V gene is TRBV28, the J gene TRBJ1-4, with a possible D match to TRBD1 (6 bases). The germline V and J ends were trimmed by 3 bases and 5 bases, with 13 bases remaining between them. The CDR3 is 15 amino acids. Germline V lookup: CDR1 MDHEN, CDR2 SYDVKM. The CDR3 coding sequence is TGTGCCAGCAGTTTCCTGACAGGAGGGAATGAAAAACTGTTTTTT. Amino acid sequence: CASSFLTGGNEKLFF.

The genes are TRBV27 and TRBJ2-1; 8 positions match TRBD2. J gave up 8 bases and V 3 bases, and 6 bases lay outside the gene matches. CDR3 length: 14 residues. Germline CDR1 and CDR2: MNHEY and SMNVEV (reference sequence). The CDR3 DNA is TGTGCCAGCAGTTTCGGACTAGCACGCGATGAGCAGTTCTTC. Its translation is CASSFGLARDEQFF.

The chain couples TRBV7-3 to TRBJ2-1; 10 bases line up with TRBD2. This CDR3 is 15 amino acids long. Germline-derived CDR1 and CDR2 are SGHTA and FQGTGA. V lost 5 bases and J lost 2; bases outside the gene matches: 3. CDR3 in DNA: TGTGCCAGCAGCCATGGACTAGCGGCCTACAATGAGCAGTTCTTC. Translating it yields CASSHGLAAYNEQFF.

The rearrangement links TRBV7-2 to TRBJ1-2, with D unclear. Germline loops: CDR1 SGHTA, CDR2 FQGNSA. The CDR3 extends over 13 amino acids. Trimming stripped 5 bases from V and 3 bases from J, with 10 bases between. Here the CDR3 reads CASSPGVHYGYTF. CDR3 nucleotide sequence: TGTGCCAGCAGCCCCGGGGTACACTATGGCTACACCTTC.

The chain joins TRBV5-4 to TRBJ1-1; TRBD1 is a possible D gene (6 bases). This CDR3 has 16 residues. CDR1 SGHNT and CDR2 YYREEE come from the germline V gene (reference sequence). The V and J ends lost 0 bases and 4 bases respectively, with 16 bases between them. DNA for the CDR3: TGTGCCAGCAGCTTGGATAGCGGGGGGGCGAGCACTGAAGCTTTCTTT. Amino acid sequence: CASSLDSGGASTEAFF.

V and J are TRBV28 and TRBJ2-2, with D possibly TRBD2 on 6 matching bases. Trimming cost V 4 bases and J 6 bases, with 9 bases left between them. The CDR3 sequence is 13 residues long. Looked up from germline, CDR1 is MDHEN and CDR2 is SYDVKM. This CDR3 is CASSWRESGELFF. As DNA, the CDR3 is TGTGCCAGCAGTTGGAGGGAGTCCGGGGAGCTGTTTTTT.

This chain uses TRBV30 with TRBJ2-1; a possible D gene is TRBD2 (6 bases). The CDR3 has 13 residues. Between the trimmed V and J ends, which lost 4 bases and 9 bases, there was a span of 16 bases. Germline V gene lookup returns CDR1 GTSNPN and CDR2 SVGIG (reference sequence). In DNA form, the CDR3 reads TGTGCCTGGATAGGACTATCTCGTCGTGAGCAGTTCTTC. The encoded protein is CAWIGLSRREQFF. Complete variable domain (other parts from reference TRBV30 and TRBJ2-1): SQTIHQWPATLVQPVGSPLSLECTVEGTSNPNLYWYRQAAGRGLQLLFYSVGIGQISSEVPQNLSASRPQDRQFILSSKKLLLSDSGFYLCAWIGLSRREQFFGPGTRLTVL.

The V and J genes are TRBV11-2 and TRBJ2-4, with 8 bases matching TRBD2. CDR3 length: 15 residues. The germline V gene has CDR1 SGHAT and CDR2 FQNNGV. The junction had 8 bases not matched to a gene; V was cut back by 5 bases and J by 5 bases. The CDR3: CASSRTGTRQNIQYF. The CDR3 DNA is TGTGCCAGCAGCCGCACCGGGACTAGACAAAACATTCAGTACTTC.

The CDR3 nucleotides are TGTGCCAGCAGTTATCGGGACAACTCCTACGAGCAGTACTTC. It codes for CASSYRDNSYEQYF. V usage is TRBV9 and J usage is TRBJ2-7; possibly TRBD1 for D (6 bases). The V and J ends lost 5 bases and 0 bases respectively, with 12 bases between them. This CDR3 comprises 14 residues. Germline loops: CDR1 SGDLS, CDR2 YYNGEE.